This T cell receptor (beta chain) appears in the sequencing data of a study of quantifying T cell responses using KT2 cells. Across the whole study: Reverse transcription used primers in the TCR alpha and beta constant regions.

An oligo carrying a UMI was ligated to the cDNA 3' end. The first PCR ran roughly 4 cycles with an equimolar RC1.1 and RC1.2 beta primer mix. TCRdb re-called the UMI-ligation and nested PCR reads with MiXCR, one entry per CDR3 protein. Of about 50,000 distinct CDR3 sequences in the sample, around 10% were seen once. The CDR3 loop spans 12 amino acids. V lost 8 bases to trimming and J lost 2 bases, with 10 bases between them. The germline gives CDR1 SQVTM, CDR2 ANQGSEA. This clonotype was picked up a small number of times. Its antigen is not identified. Overall study results and limits: Very high KT2 spike-in numbers caused saturation in KT2 sequence detection. KT2 sequences were detected down to about one KT2 cell per 100,000 PBMC.

KT2, a clone with a known TCR, was spiked into unfractionated PBMC. The TCR sequence derives from a human donor. The chain joins TRBV29-1 to TRBJ2-1, with unresolved D. Material for sequencing was PBMCs spiked with cells of the T cell clone KT2. The CDR3 DNA reads as TGCAGCCTCGGGTCCACCTACAATGAGCAGTTCTTC. This sequence encodes CSLGSTYNEQFF.